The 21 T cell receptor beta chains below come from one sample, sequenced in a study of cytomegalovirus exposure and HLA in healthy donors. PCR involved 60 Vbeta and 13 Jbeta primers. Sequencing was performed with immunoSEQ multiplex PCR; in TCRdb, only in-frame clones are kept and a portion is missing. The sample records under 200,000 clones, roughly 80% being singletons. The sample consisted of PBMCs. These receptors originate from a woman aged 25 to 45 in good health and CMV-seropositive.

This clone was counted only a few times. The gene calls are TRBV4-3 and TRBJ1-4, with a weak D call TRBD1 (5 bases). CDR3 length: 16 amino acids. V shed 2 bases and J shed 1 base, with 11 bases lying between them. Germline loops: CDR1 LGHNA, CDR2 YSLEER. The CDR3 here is CASSQKWGGTNEKLFF. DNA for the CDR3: TGCGCCAGCAGCCAAAAGTGGGGGGGAACTAATGAAAAACTGTTTTTT.

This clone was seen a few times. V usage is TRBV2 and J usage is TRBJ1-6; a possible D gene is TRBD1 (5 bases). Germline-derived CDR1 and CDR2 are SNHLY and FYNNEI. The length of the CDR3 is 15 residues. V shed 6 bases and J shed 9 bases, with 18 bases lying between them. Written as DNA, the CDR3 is TGTGCCAGCAGGGAGATGGACGGGGGAACTTCACCCCTCCACTTT. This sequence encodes CASREMDGGTSPLHF.

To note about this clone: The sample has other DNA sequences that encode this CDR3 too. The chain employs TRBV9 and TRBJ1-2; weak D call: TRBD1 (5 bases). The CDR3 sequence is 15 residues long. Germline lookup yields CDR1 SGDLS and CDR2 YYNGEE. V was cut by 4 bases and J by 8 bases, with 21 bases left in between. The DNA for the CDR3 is TGTGCCAGCAGCTCCTCTGGGGGGGGTCTATGGGGCTACACCTTC. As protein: CASSSSGGGLWGYTF.

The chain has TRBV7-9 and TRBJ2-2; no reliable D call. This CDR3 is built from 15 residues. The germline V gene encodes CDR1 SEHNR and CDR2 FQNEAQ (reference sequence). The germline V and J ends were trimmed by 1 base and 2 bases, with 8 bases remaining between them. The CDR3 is CASSLGSRNTGELFF. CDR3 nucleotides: TGTGCCAGCAGCTTAGGTTCCAGAAACACCGGGGAGCTGTTTTTT.

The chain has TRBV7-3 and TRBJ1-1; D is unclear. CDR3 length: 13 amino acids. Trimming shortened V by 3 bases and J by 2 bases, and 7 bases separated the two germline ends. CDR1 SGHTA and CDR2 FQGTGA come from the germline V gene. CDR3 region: CASSFDSNTEAFF. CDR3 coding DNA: TGTGCCAGCAGCTTCGACTCCAACACTGAAGCTTTCTTT.

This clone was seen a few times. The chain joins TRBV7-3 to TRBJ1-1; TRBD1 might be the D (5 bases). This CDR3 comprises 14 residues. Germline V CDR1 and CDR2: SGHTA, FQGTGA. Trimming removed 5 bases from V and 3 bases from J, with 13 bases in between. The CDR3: CASSMEPGDTEAFF. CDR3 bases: TGTGCCAGCAGCATGGAACCGGGGGACACTGAAGCTTTCTTT.

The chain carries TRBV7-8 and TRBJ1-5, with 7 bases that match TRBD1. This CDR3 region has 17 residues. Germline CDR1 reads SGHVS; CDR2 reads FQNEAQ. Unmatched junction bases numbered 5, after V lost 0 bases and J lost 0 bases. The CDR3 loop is CASSLASDRDSNQPQHF. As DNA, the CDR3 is TGTGCCAGCAGCTTAGCATCAGACAGGGATAGCAATCAGCCCCAGCATTTT.

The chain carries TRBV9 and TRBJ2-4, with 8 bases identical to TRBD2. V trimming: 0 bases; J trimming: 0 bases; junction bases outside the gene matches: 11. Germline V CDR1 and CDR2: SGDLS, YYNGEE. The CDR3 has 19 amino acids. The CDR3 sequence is CASSVVGGGTRLAKNIQYF. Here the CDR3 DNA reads TGTGCCAGCAGCGTAGTGGGCGGGGGGACCAGACTAGCCAAAAACATTCAGTACTTC.

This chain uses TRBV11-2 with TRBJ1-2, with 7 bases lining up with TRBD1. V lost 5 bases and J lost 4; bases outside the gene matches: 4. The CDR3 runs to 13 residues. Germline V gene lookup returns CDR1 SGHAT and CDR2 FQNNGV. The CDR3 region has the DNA TGTGCCAGCAGCCCGGACAGGACCTATGGCTACACCTTC. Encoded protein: CASSPDRTYGYTF.

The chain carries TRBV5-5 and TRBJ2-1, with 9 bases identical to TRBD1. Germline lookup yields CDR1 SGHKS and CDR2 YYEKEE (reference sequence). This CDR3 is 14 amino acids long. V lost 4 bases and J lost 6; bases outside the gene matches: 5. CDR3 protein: CASSTGQGSNEQFF. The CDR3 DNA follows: TGTGCCAGCAGCACGGGACAGGGAAGCAATGAGCAGTTCTTC.

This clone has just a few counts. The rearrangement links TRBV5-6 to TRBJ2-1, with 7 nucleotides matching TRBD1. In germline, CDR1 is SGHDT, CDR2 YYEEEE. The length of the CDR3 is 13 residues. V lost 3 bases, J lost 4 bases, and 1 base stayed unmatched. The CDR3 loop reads CASSWDSYNEQFF. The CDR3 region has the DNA TGTGCCAGCAGCTGGGACAGTTACAATGAGCAGTTCTTC.

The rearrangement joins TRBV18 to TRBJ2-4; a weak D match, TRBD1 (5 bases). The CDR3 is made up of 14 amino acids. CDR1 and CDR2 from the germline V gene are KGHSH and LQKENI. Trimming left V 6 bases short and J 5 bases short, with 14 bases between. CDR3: CASSPLGPENIQYF. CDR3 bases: TGTGCCAGCTCGCCCCTGGGGCCAGAAAACATTCAGTACTTC.

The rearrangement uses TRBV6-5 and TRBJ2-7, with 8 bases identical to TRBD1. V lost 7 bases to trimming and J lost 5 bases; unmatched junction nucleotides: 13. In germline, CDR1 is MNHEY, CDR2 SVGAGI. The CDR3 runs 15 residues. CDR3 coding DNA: TGTGCCAGCATCCCATACGGGACAGGAGGAGACGAGCAGTACTTC. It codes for CASIPYGTGGDEQYF.

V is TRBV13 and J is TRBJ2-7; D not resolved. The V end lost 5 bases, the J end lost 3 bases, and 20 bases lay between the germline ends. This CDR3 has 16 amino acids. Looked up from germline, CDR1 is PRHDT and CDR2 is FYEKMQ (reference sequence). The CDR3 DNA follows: TGTGCCAGCAGCCCCTACAGCCAAATAAGTTACTACGAGCAGTACTTC. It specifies CASSPYSQISYYEQYF. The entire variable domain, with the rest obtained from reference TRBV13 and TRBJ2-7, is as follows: AAGVIQSPRHLIKEKRETATLKCYPIPRHDTVYWYQQGPGQDPQFLISFYEKMQSDKGSIPDRFSAQQFSDYHSELNMSSLELGDSALYFCASSPYSQISYYEQYFGPGTRLTVT.

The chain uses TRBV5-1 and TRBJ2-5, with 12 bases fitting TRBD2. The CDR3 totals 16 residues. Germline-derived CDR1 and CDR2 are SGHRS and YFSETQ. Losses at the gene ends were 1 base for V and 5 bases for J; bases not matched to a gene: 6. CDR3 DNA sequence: TGCGCCAGCAGCTTGTTCCCTAGCGGGGGGGCGGAGACCCAGTACTTC. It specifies CASSLFPSGGAETQYF.

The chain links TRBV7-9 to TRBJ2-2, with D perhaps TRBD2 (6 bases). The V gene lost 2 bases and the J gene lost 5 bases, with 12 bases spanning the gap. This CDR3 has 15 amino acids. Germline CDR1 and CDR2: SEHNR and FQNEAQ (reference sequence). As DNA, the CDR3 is TGTGCCAGCAGCTTAAAAAGGGGAGGTACCGGGGAGCTGTTTTTT. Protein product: CASSLKRGGTGELFF.

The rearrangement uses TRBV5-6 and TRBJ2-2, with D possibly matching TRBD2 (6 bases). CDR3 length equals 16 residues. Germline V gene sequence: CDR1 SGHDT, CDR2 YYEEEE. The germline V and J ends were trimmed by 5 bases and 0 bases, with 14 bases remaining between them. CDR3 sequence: CASRQLTGANTGELFF. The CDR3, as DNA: TGTGCCAGCAGACAACTCACGGGGGCGAACACCGGGGAGCTGTTTTTT.

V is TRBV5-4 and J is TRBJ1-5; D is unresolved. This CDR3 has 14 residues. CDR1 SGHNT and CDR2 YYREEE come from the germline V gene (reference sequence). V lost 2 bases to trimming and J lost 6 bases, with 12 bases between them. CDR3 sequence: CASSFDPGGQPQHF. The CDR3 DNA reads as TGTGCCAGCAGCTTTGATCCGGGAGGTCAGCCCCAGCATTTT.

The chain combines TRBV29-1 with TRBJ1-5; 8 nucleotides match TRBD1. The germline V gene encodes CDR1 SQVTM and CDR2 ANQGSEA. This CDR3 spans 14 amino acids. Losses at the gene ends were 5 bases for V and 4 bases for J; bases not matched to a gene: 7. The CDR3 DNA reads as TGCAGCGTTTCCACAGGGGGTGGGAATCAGCCCCAGCATTTT. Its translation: CSVSTGGGNQPQHF.

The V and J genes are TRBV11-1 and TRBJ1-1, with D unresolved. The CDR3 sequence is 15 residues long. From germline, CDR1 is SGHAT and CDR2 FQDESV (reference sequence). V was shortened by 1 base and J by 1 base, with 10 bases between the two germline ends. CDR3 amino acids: CASSLGEFRNTEAFF. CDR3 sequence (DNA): TGTGCCAGCAGCTTAGGGGAGTTTCGGAACACTGAAGCTTTCTTT.

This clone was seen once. The DNA for the CDR3 is TGTGCCAGCAGACTAGCGGGGGGGCTAGCAGATACGCAGTATTTT. This translates into CASRLAGGLADTQYF. This sequence joins TRBV7-2 and TRBJ2-3; 13 bases match TRBD2. Germline V CDR1 and CDR2: SGHTA, FQGNSA. Trimming cost V 6 bases and J 4 bases; bases outside gene matches: 4. This CDR3 spans 15 amino acids. Variable domain in full (rest from reference TRBV7-2 and TRBJ2-3): GAGVSQSPSNKVTEKGKDVELRCDPISGHTALYWYRQSLGQGLEFLIYFQGNSAPDKSGLPSDRFSAERTGGSVSTLTIQRTQQEDSAVYLCASRLAGGLADTQYFGPGTRLTVL.